The 12 T cell receptor beta chains below come from one sample, sequenced in a study of cytomegalovirus exposure and HLA in healthy donors. 13 Jbeta primers and 60 Vbeta primers were used for the PCR. Only in-frame clones appear in the TCRdb table, and some are missing; sequencing was by immunoSEQ multiplex PCR. The sample lists approximately 160,000 clones, 65% to 70% occurring once. The specimen was PBMCs. These receptors came from a woman between 18 and 29 years old in good health and CMV-seropositive.

The rearrangement links TRBV27 to TRBJ1-4; D unresolved. Trimming stripped 7 bases from V and 0 bases from J, with 21 bases between. Germline V CDR1 and CDR2: MNHEY, SMNVEV (reference sequence). The CDR3 extends over 18 amino acids. The CDR3 here is CASTESRLYGTTNEKLFF. CDR3 in DNA: TGTGCCAGCACAGAATCCCGTTTATACGGGACAACTAATGAAAAACTGTTTTTT.

On this clone: Relative to the germline gene, one junction end is altered; a read error may explain this. The chain is built from TRBV7-7 and TRBJ2-5; 12 bases align to TRBD2. Germline lookup yields CDR1 SSHAT and CDR2 FNYEAQ (reference sequence). The CDR3 contains 17 residues. CDR3 amino acids: CASSLGRLAGVRETQYF. The CDR3 DNA sequence: TGTGCTAGCAGCTTAGGCAGACTAGCGGGAGTTCGGGAGACCCAGTACTTC.

J is TRBJ2-2 and V is TRBV6-6; D remains unclear. The CDR3 has 11 residues. CDR1 is MNHNY and CDR2 is SVGAGI in the germline V gene (reference sequence). The ends were cut back, 10 bases at V and 4 bases at J, with 7 bases in the middle. The CDR3 spells CATGRTGELFF. CDR3 bases: TGTGCCACCGGTCGCACCGGGGAGCTGTTTTTT.

The rearrangement joins TRBV15 to TRBJ2-7; no clear D gene. Trimming pared 1 base from V and 0 bases from J, leaving 7 bases between. The CDR3 is 14 amino acids. Per the germline V gene, CDR1 is LNHNV and CDR2 is YYDKDF (reference sequence). This chain's CDR3 is CATSRAPSSYEQYF. In DNA form, the CDR3 reads TGTGCCACCAGCAGAGCCCCGAGCTCCTACGAGCAGTACTTC.

The V gene is TRBV15, the J gene TRBJ2-1; D possibly corresponds to TRBD2 (7 bases). This CDR3 comprises 16 residues. Trimming removed 1 base from V and 7 bases from J, with 17 bases in between. The V gene's germline CDR1 is LNHNV and CDR2 YYDKDF (reference sequence). This CDR3 reads CATSRVGEGEGNEQFF. Here the CDR3 DNA reads TGTGCCACCAGCAGAGTCGGGGAGGGGGAAGGGAATGAGCAGTTCTTC. Full variable domain (missing parts from reference TRBV15 and TRBJ2-1): DAMVIQNPRYQVTQFGKPVTLSCSQTLNHNVMYWYQQKSSQAPKLLFHYYDKDFNNEADTPDNFQSRRPNTSFCFLDIRSPGLGDTAMYLCATSRVGEGEGNEQFFGPGTRLTVL.

The V call is TRBV5-4, the J call TRBJ1-4, with a tentative D call TRBD1 (5 bases). Germline-derived CDR1 and CDR2 are SGHNT and YYREEE (reference sequence). V was clipped by 2 bases and J by 5 bases, with 13 bases between them. The CDR3 length is 15 residues. CDR3 region: CASSFEDSENEKLFF. The CDR3 nucleotides read TGTGCCAGCAGCTTCGAAGACAGCGAAAATGAAAAACTGTTTTTT. Filled out from reference TRBV5-4 and TRBJ1-4, the complete variable domain reads ETGVTQSPTHLIKTRGQQVTLRCSSQSGHNTVSWYQQALGQGPQFIFQYYREEENGRGNFPPRFSGLQFPNYSSELNVNALELDDSALYLCASSFEDSENEKLFFGSGTQLSVL.

The CDR3 coding sequence is TGTGCCAGCAGTCAGGGTTCTAGTGGCTACACCTTC. Translated, it gives CASSQGSSGYTF. This chain links TRBV28 with TRBJ1-2; tentative D call: TRBD1 (5 bases). The CDR3 is 12 residues long. The germline V gene has CDR1 MDHEN and CDR2 SYDVKM. V was clipped by 5 bases and J by 7 bases, with 11 bases between them.

The rearrangement links TRBV7-6 to TRBJ2-7, with 7 bases lining up with TRBD2. J was trimmed by 7 bases and V by 5 bases; bases with no gene match: 5. The CDR3 spans 12 residues. CDR1 is SGHVS, CDR2 FNYEAQ, per germline. The chain's CDR3 is CASSNPGREQYF. CDR3 DNA: TGTGCCAGCAGCAACCCCGGGAGGGAGCAGTACTTC. The full variable domain, its missing parts supplied by reference TRBV7-6 and TRBJ2-7, is GAGVSQSPRYKVTKRGQDVALRCDPISGHVSLYWYRQALGQGPEFLTYFNYEAQQDKSGLPNDRFSAERPEGSISTLTIQRTEQRDSAMYRCASSNPGREQYFGPGTRLTVT.

This chain links TRBV10-3 with TRBJ1-3; 11 bases align to TRBD1. Looked up from germline, CDR1 is ENHRY and CDR2 is SYGVKD. The CDR3 totals 16 residues. The V and J ends lost 6 bases and 5 bases, in that order; junction bases with no gene match: 9. The chain's CDR3 is CAISPDRGPIRNTIYF. CDR3 DNA: TGTGCCATCAGCCCGGACAGGGGGCCTATACGAAACACCATATATTTT.

The J gene is TRBJ2-7, the V gene TRBV6-6, with TRBD1 as a possible D gene (6 bases). V was cut by 2 bases and J by 1 base, with 15 bases left in between. The CDR3 runs 16 residues. CDR1 is MNHNY, CDR2 SVGAGI, per germline (reference sequence). The CDR3 region has the DNA TGTGCCAGCAGTTACCCCCGTAGCAGGGGATCCTACGAGCAGTACTTC. It encodes CASSYPRSRGSYEQYF.

This clone came up a few times. The genes are TRBV10-3 and TRBJ2-7; 9 nucleotides agree with TRBD1. This CDR3 is built from 12 residues. The junction had 9 bases not matched to a gene; V was cut back by 11 bases and J by 7 bases. Germline-derived CDR1 and CDR2 are ENHRY and SYGVKD. The CDR3 DNA is TGTGCCTCCGGACAGGGGATTGGAGAGCAGTACTTC. Its protein product is CASGQGIGEQYF.

This chain connects TRBV7-2 to TRBJ1-5; no reliable D call. V was shortened by 3 bases and J by 5 bases, with 11 bases between the two germline ends. The CDR3 contains 14 residues. Germline CDR1 and CDR2: SGHTA and FQGNSA. The CDR3 nucleotides are TGTGCCAGCAGCTTCCCGGGAGGTTATCAGCCCCAGCATTTT. Protein sequence: CASSFPGGYQPQHF.